This T cell receptor beta chain was found in a study of cytomegalovirus exposure and HLA in healthy donors (dated by TCRdb to about 2017). General notes on the study: An earlier analysis of roughly 500 of the donors reported 250 to 300 Gb of sequence data and around 110 million unique TCR beta sequences obtained from about 179 million T cells. An early release covering just under 650 HLA-typed donors comprised roughly 300 gigabases of sequencing data and some 79 million unique TCR sequences. Of the roughly 410 genotyped donors, approximately 80% were placed in the genetic ancestry cluster associated with self-reported Caucasian donors. The study aimed to test whether cataloging public T cell receptors could reveal signatures of past pathogen exposure. The study profiled the T cell repertoires of 666 subjects by immunosequencing and related them to cytomegalovirus serostatus. Along with the approximately 600-subject first cohort, a separate validation cohort of about 110 different subjects was used. High-throughput TCR immunosequencing, statistical association of individual TCRs with disease status, and machine learning were combined to predict cytomegalovirus infection status. A later analysis re-analyzed previously published TCR beta repertoires from 666 donors and added high-resolution HLA genotyping to study TCR occurrence patterns. Rather than drawing on any new phenotypic data, the later analysis identified candidate immune exposures from TCR beta sequences and the way those sequences occurred across donors. To decide whether each TCR beta V gene segment behaved as functional or pseudogenic, an earlier analysis of fewer than 750 of the donors relied on high-throughput TCR beta sequencing. Alongside the repertoire data, information on donor age, sex, ethnicity and CMV serostatus was compiled. In a later genetic analysis, genome-wide SNP genotypes for about 55% of the roughly 700 donors were used, and that subset was treated as a discovery cohort. All discovery cohort repertoires had been generated on a single sequencing platform. HLA typing covered class I and class II loci at four-digit resolution. The number of typed donors differed by locus: about 620-630 for A, B, C, DRB1 and DQB1; approximately 530 for DQA1; around 580 for DPA1; and about 450 for DPB1. Several DR-DQ haplotypes were treated as single units for association and clustering because of strong linkage in the cohort. Across some 400 genotyped donors of the cohort, an average of roughly 250,000 unique TCR beta nucleotide sequences per donor were sequenced, and 15% to 20% of those sequences were non-productive. What the work shows at the level of the full study, not this receptor alone: Because HLA typing was missing for some donors at each locus, association tests included only the typed subset. In a later analysis, most CMV-associated TCR beta chains were found to appear HLA-restricted, with HLA associations seemingly driven largely by CMV exposure. In vitro tests confirmed that a few of the cytomegalovirus-associated TCR beta chains recognize cytomegalovirus antigens. Because the 87-base-pair reads could not distinguish some IMGT-functional V segments, including TRBV6-2 and TRBV6-3, those segments were excluded. The authors suggested that the approach could potentially be extended to other disease states and immunological phenotypes. A cluster of highly shared sequence variants was judged likely to represent a technical artifact of the sequencing pipeline. This cohort had only TCR beta chains sequenced, and the lack of alpha or paired-chain data limited which features could be detected. The classifier was reported to diagnose cytomegalovirus status with high specificity and sensitivity in both the original and validation cohorts. In a later analysis, several top co-occurrence clusters were reported to appear linked to parvovirus B19, influenza, CMV and Epstein-Barr virus. A later genetic analysis reported fewer N-insertions in productive TCRs among donors in an Asian-associated ancestry cluster than the roughly 700-donor mean. Most TCR sequences were seen in very few donors, while some public TCRs were found in many individuals. V-gene and J-gene trimming of TCR beta chains was associated with a missense DCLRE1C variant in a later genetic analysis, and the association was replicated in an independent cohort. Because counts were too low, about 15 rarely observed V segments, including chromosome 9 orphons, were left out of the earlier analysis of 500 to 750 of the donors. Assigning TCR associations to individual alleles was difficult when HLA alleles, especially DR and DQ, strongly co-occurred. A later analysis found that TCR association rates varied across HLA loci, with DRB1 alleles showing the most associated TCRs and HLA-C alleles the fewest. In a later analysis, about 17,000 TCR beta sequences were associated with specific HLA alleles at a false discovery rate of 0.05. The presence/absence analyses assumed that sequencing depth was roughly uniform across donors, and that assumption may not be true. A further reported finding was that TCR beta sequences accurately predicted the HLA-A and HLA-B alleles for most subjects in the first cohort. Correlated functional status among segregating V segments might be attributable to linkage disequilibrium, but an unknown experimental factor could not be ruled out. For the cohort, immune exposure information was limited to CMV serostatus. A later analysis found that HLA-associated TCR beta chains were more clonally expanded and had lower generation probabilities than equally common non-associated chains. In an earlier analysis of fewer than 700 of the donors, most TCR beta V segments appeared in productive rearrangements about 87% or about 30% of the time, broadly matching IMGT annotations. In the study, roughly 160 TCR beta chains were listed as associated with cytomegalovirus.

To prepare the library, the immunoSEQ multiplex PCR assay was applied. For the multiplex PCR, a mixture combining 60 forward primers for TCR Vbeta segments and 13 reverse primers for TCR Jbeta segments was used. Amplification of the CDR3 region of rearranged TCR beta genes was performed with a multiplex PCR assay on genomic DNA. The Illumina HiSeq System was used to sequence the amplified TCR beta libraries as 87-base-pair reads. Per the source publication's procedure: In a later analysis, tens of millions of unique TCR beta chains were counted across the 666 repertoires, and some 10 million of these chains were shared by at least two donors. To remove PCR and sequencing errors, raw reads were error-corrected and collapsed into unique sequences using a nearest-neighbor algorithm that merged closely related sequences. Alignment of CDR3 sequences to IMGT reference sequences was used to assign V, D and J gene segments. Each retained sequence needed at least a six-nucleotide match to both a V gene segment and a J gene segment. A rearrangement counted as productive if the CDR3 had no stop codons and remained in frame with V and J, and every other rearrangement counted as non-productive. Following IMGT convention, CDR3 was defined as the stretch from the second conserved V-encoded cysteine up to the conserved J-encoded phenylalanine. Sequences without an unambiguous match to a single V gene segment were excluded from the earlier analysis of almost 600 of the donors. In an earlier analysis of a few hundred of the donors, V segments were called functional above 56.7% productive rearrangements and were called segregating when the between-donor standard deviation exceeded 5%. A statistical classification framework was developed to diagnose cytomegalovirus status using the catalog of TCR beta chain sequences. In a later analysis, V and J genes were assigned by comparing TCR nucleotide sequences against IMGT/GENE-DB human TR gene sequences. A later analysis assigned CDR3 sequences and most-parsimonious VDJ recombination scenarios with the TCRdist pipeline. In a later analysis, each TCR beta chain was defined by its CDR3 amino acid sequence together with its V-gene family, and reads lacking a unique V-gene family were excluded. As a way to deal with suspected cross-contamination and a sequencing artifact, a later analysis dropped 500 to 700 nucleotide sequences that were highly shared and had low generation probability. In a later analysis, a clonal expansion index was calculated for each public chain from normalized within-repertoire ranks of inferred template counts. In a later analysis, generation probabilities were computed using a VDJ recombination model fitted to out-of-frame rearrangements, and the results were checked against IGoR. A later analysis scored TCR-TCR, TCR-HLA and TCR-CMV co-occurrence with hypergeometric tests, applying a repertoire-size bias correction to TCR pairs. False discovery rates were estimated in a later analysis by permuting HLA or CMV assignments 20 times. In a later analysis, co-occurring TCRs were grouped with DBSCAN, and TCRdist sequence similarity was added when clustering was performed within HLA-allele-positive subsets. Repertoires with fewer than 30,000 or more than 120,000 public chains were left out of co-occurrence clustering, as were a few repertoires with anomalous nucleotide sharing. The source is immuneACCESS, and TCRdb retained only in-frame sequences with V and J called. Part of the clones is not carried over; for the studies checked, unresolved V genes explain less than half of this, and the remainder is unexplained. V, J and clone size were drawn from that table, and D and trimming were deduced from the DNA. For this sample the table gives about 150,000 clones, of which roughly 77% were detected only once. The ten largest account for less than 10% of the sample.

The junction carries 13 bases between V and J, which are trimmed by 5 bases and 3 bases respectively. CDR1 and CDR2, per the germline V gene, are SGHAT and FQNNGV. The CDR3 starts with the cysteine, ends with the phenylalanine, and has 14 residues. The read is trimmed to its CDR3 DNA, 42 bases read in frame from base 1. The cohort consisted of 650 to 700 healthy bone marrow donors. At the time of sampling, all cohort members were nominally healthy, though unrecorded immune exposures were likely present. The donor tested CMV seropositive and was one of the 289 seropositive cohort members. Every donor gave a peripheral blood sample, and the peripheral blood mononuclear cells from that sample were used for TCR beta sequencing. Genomic DNA extraction from the blood cell samples was performed with the Qiagen DNeasy Blood Extraction Kit. This clone was detected only once. Its specific antigen is unknown. There are no base qualities to consult, and no much larger clone falls within one base.

The sequenced material came from PBMCs. The source of this sequence is a man younger than 40 in good health and CMV-seropositive. The sequence joins TRBV11-2 to TRBJ1-1; D gene: possibly TRBD1, on 5 matching bases. The nucleotide sequence reads TGTGCCAGCAGCCCCCCGACAGTCTACACTGAAGCTTTCTTT. It encodes CASSPPTVYTEAFF.